Each of the 6 T cell receptor beta chains below was sequenced from the same sample in a study of blood T cell repertoires in COVID-19. The protocol was immunoSEQ multiplex PCR, while the TCRdb copy is restricted to in-frame clones and leaves out a portion. The sample carries some 83,000 clones, 81% recorded once. Sequencing was done on a sample of peripheral blood. The receptors come from an older man with acute or convalescent COVID-19.

J is TRBJ2-2 and V is TRBV30, with D perhaps TRBD1 (7 bases). Germline V gives CDR1 GTSNPN, CDR2 SVGIG (reference sequence). V was clipped by 3 bases and J by 2 bases, with 13 bases between them. This CDR3 region has 15 residues. CDR3 DNA sequence: TGTGCCTGGAGCCCAGGGGGGACAAACACCGGGGAGCTGTTTTTT. It is translated as CAWSPGGTNTGELFF.

The sample holds one count of this clone. The rearrangement joins TRBV28 to TRBJ1-2, with 10 bases lining up with TRBD1. The CDR3 covers 15 residues. The V segment lost 6 bases and the J segment 8 bases; nucleotides outside the gene matches: 12. Germline V gene data show CDR1 as MDHEN and CDR2 as SYDVKM. CDR3 nucleotides: TGTGCCAGCAGGGAGACGGGACAGGGGAAGGGAGGCTACACCTTC. Residues: CASRETGQGKGGYTF.

This sequence joins TRBV7-9 and TRBJ1-3; perhaps TRBD1 as D (6 bases). There are 15 residues in the CDR3. CDR1 and CDR2 from the germline V gene are SEHNR and FQNEAQ (reference sequence). The germline V and J ends were trimmed by 5 bases and 0 bases, with 11 bases remaining between them. The CDR3 loop is CASSIPGVSGNTIYF. The CDR3 region has the DNA TGTGCCAGCAGCATACCAGGGGTCTCTGGAAACACCATATATTTT.

This clone was observed a handful of times. CDR3 nucleotide sequence: TGTGCCAGCAGTTTAACGGGGAACCCGGAGCCCCAGCATTTT. Amino acid sequence: CASSLTGNPEPQHF. The chain recombines TRBV28 with TRBJ1-5; D is unresolved. V was trimmed by 2 bases and J by 8 bases, leaving 13 bases between them. The germline CDR1 and CDR2 sequences are MDHEN and SYDVKM. The CDR3 consists of 14 residues.

V gene TRBV6-5 combines with J gene TRBJ1-2, with D tentatively TRBD1 (5 bases). V gave up 2 bases and J gave up 5 bases, with 12 bases separating them. Germline loops: CDR1 MNHEY, CDR2 SVGAGI. The CDR3 contains 14 residues. The CDR3: CASSYSQGLYGYTF. CDR3 bases: TGTGCCAGCAGTTACAGCCAGGGCTTATATGGCTACACCTTC.

The genes are TRBV9 and TRBJ1-1; TRBD1 aligns across 7 bases. Germline values: CDR1 SGDLS, CDR2 YYNGEE. The CDR3 runs 14 residues. V lost 0 bases and J lost 1; bases outside the gene matches: 0. CDR3: CASSVGQGNTEAFF. The CDR3 DNA follows: TGTGCCAGCAGCGTAGGACAGGGGAACACTGAAGCTTTCTTT.